Presented here are 6 T cell receptor beta chains from one specimen sequenced in a study of molecular identifiers for immune sequencing clone quantification. TCRdb independently ran MiXCR on the PCR reads; one entry per CDR3 protein. The sample includes approximately 320,000 distinct CDR3 sequences, under 25% seen only once; the top ten take roughly 0.7%. The material sequenced was naive CD8+ T cells from blood, with Jurkat cell RNA spiked in. Subset given: FACS-sorted CD8+CD4-CCR7+CD45RA+ naive T cells. These receptors were obtained from a human donor in good health. Some libraries in this study had Jurkat cell RNA spiked in.

Ten or more counts support this clonotype. V and J are TRBV6-5 and TRBJ1-5; 9 bases fit TRBD1. The junction had 3 bases not matched to a gene; V was cut back by 6 bases and J by 0 bases. The CDR3 length is 15 residues. Germline assignment: CDR1 MNHEY and CDR2 SVGAGI. CDR3 nucleotides: TGTGCCAGCAGACAGGGGGCATTTAGCAATCAGCCCCAGCATTTT. Translated, it gives CASRQGAFSNQPQHF.

In DNA form, the CDR3 reads TGTGCCAGCACCCCTAGCGGGGGGGCTTCGGAGACCCAGTACTTC. Translation gives CASTPSGGASETQYF. The chain uses TRBV7-8 and TRBJ2-5; 12 nucleotides align to TRBD2. V lost 7 bases to trimming and J lost 5 bases; unmatched junction nucleotides: 8. Per germline, CDR1 SGHVS and CDR2 FQNEAQ. This CDR3 has 15 amino acids.

This clonotype was counted only a few times. The chain has TRBV20-1 and TRBJ1-5; TRBD1 might be the D (5 bases). Trimming pared 6 bases from V and 3 bases from J, leaving 18 bases between. Germline CDR1 DFQATT, CDR2 SNEGSKA (reference sequence). The CDR3 loop spans 15 amino acids. The CDR3 DNA reads TGCAGTGCACCCCTCGGCGACAGACACAATCAGCCCCAGCATTTT. Its translation is CSAPLGDRHNQPQHF.

A word on this clonotype: One junction end does not reproduce the germline sequence, and a read error may be involved. V gene TRBV7-9 combines with J gene TRBJ2-7; D possibly matches TRBD1 or TRBD2 (5 bases each). The V gene's germline CDR1 is SEHNR and CDR2 FQNEAQ (reference sequence). This CDR3 is built from 13 residues. The CDR3 sequence is CARRPGPFSAQSF. CDR3 in DNA: TGTGCCCGCCGCCCGGGACCCTTCTCCGCGCAGTCCTTC.

With regard to this clonotype: One end of the junction fails to match germline, which may point to a read error. The V call is TRBV24-1, the J call TRBJ2-1; possible D gene TRBD1, 5 bases. Germline V gene data show CDR1 as KGHDR and CDR2 as SFDVKD. This CDR3 is built from 12 residues. The CDR3 DNA reads TGTGCCCCCAGTGCAGGGATCAATGAGCAGTTCTTC. It encodes CAPSAGINEQFF.

As to this clonotype: A single base separates this from a much larger clone, so it may be a read error. The rearrangement joins TRBV13 to TRBJ2-5; D tentatively reads TRBD1 or TRBD2 (5 bases each). The germline V gene encodes CDR1 PRHDT and CDR2 FYEKMQ (reference sequence). There are 15 residues in the CDR3. DNA for the CDR3: TGTGCCAGCAGCGTTGGACCGGGACGCCAAGAGGCCCAGTACTTC. Translating gives CASSVGPGRQEAQYF.